This T cell receptor (beta chain) was obtained from a study of blood T cell repertoires in COVID-19. Produced via immunoSEQ multiplex PCR; TCRdb's table is partial and in-frame only. The sample has roughly 290,000 clones; about 80% are singletons. This CDR3 is built from 15 residues. Germline V gene sequence: CDR1 SGHRS, CDR2 YFSETQ. The junction had 9 bases not matched to a gene; V was cut back by 4 bases and J by 5 bases. The sample comprised peripheral blood. The clonotype was recovered from a person aged 65 to 85 with COVID-19, enrolled during active disease. The V and J genes are TRBV5-1 and TRBJ2-5, with 9 bases fitting TRBD1. The CDR3 DNA follows: TGCGCCAGCAGCGCCGGACAGGGGAGTGGCGAGACCCAGTACTTC. Translation gives CASSAGQGSGETQYF.